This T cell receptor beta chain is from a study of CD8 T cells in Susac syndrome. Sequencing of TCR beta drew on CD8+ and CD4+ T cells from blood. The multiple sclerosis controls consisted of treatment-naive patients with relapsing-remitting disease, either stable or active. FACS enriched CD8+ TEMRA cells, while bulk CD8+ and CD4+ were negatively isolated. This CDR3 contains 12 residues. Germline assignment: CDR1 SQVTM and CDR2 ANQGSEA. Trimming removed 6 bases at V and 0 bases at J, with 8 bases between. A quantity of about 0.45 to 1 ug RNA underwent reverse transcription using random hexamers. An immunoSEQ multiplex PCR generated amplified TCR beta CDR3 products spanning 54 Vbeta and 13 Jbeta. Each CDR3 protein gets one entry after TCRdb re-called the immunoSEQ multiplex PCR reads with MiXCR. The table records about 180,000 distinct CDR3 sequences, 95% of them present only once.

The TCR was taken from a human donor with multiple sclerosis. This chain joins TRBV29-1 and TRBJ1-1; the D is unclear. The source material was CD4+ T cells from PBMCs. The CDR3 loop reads CSVKNLNTEAFF. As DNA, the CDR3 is TGCAGCGTGAAAAATTTGAACACTGAAGCTTTCTTT.